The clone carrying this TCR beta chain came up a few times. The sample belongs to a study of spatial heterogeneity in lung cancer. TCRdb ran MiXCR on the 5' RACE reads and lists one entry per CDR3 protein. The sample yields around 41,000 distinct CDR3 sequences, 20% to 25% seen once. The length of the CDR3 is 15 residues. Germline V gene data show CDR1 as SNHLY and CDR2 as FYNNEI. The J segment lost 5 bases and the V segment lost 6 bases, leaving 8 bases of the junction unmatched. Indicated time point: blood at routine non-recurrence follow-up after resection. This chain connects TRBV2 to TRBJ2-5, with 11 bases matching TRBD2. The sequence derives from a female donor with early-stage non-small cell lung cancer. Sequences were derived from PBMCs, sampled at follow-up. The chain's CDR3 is CASSLAGGPRETQYF. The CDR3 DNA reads TGTGCCAGCAGCTTAGCGGGGGGGCCCAGGGAGACCCAGTACTTC.